These 14 T cell receptor beta chains were all obtained from the same sample, sequenced in a study of vaccination effects on CD4 cells after COVID-19. These receptors have no identified antigens. Within the ViraFEST assay, antigen-specific CD4+ T cells underwent expansion with viral peptide pools prior to sequencing. Scientists isolated CD4+ T cells after an approximately 10-day culture period ended. In the vaccine recipients, nucleocapsid antibodies were negative and there was no prior SARS-CoV-2 infection. The table came from immunoSEQ multiplex PCR; TCRdb's copy has only in-frame clones and leaves some out. The data show nearly 35,000 clones, 73% seen once. The sample consisted of CD4+ T cells from PBMCs cultured with HCoV-OC43 spike peptides, taken before COVID-19 vaccination. Documented subset: HCoV-OC43 spike overlapping peptide pool stimulation. Receptors were obtained from a human donor who received a COVID-19 vaccine.

This clone was detected only once. The V gene is TRBV21-1, the J gene TRBJ1-1. TRBV21-1 is a pseudogene segment. CDR3 size: 13 residues. The chain's CDR3 is CASRVKRNTEAFF. CDR3 DNA sequence: TGTGCCAGCAGGGTGAAGAGAAACACTGAAGCTTTCTTT.

The genes are TRBV5-1 and TRBJ2-3; perhaps D is TRBD1 or TRBD2 (5 bases each). From germline, CDR1 is SGHRS and CDR2 YFSETQ. The CDR3 loop spans 12 amino acids. Trimming removed 3 bases from V and 3 bases from J, with 5 bases in between. The CDR3 sequence: CASSWGTDTQYF. CDR3 in DNA: TGCGCCAGCAGCTGGGGGACAGATACGCAGTATTTT.

The genes are TRBV28 and TRBJ2-6; D gene uncertain. V lost 0 bases and J 1 base, leaving 7 bases between the germline ends. CDR1 and CDR2 (germline): MDHEN, SYDVKM. The CDR3 has 16 residues. CDR3 residues: CASSLWSSSGANVLTF. The DNA for the CDR3 is TGTGCCAGCAGTTTATGGAGCAGTTCTGGGGCCAACGTCCTGACTTTC.

The chain recombines TRBV15 with TRBJ2-2; weak D call: TRBD1 (6 bases). Deletions cut 3 bases from V and 7 bases from J, with 9 bases between. In germline, CDR1 is LNHNV, CDR2 YYDKDF (reference sequence). CDR3 size: 13 residues. CDR3 sequence reads: CATSRAGVGELFF. As DNA, the CDR3 is TGTGCCACCAGCAGGGCAGGGGTCGGGGAGCTGTTTTTT.

This clone came up once. This chain connects TRBV6-5 to TRBJ1-2, with no clear D. Germline V gene sequence: CDR1 MNHEY, CDR2 SVGAGI. The germline V and J ends were trimmed by 2 bases and 0 bases, with 10 bases remaining between them. This CDR3 region has 15 residues. CDR3 sequence reads: CASSYRRTANYGYTF. CDR3 nucleotides: TGTGCCAGCAGTTACCGACGGACGGCTAACTATGGCTACACCTTC.

The chain employs TRBV25-1 and TRBJ1-4; D not resolved. Germline-derived CDR1 and CDR2 are MGHDK and SYGVNS. The CDR3 covers 16 residues. Between the trimmed V and J ends, which lost 2 bases and 0 bases, there was a span of 10 bases. CDR3 amino acids: CASSERAATTNEKLFF. The DNA of the CDR3 is TGTGCCAGCAGTGAAAGGGCGGCTACAACTAATGAAAAACTGTTTTTT.

The chain links TRBV30 to TRBJ1-2; D remains unclear. The length of the CDR3 is 12 residues. The V end lost 0 bases, the J end lost 8 bases, and 10 bases lay between the germline ends. In germline, CDR1 is GTSNPN, CDR2 SVGIG (reference sequence). The CDR3 DNA reads as TGTGCCTGGAGTGTATTCGGCGGCGGCTACACCTTC. Encoded protein: CAWSVFGGGYTF.

The J gene is TRBJ1-1, the V gene TRBV5-1; D is unclear. V lost 6 bases, J lost 1 base, and 10 bases lay in between. This CDR3 spans 13 amino acids. Germline CDR1 SGHRS, CDR2 YFSETQ. The chain's CDR3 is CASKRTRNTEAFF. CDR3 bases: TGCGCCAGCAAAAGAACGCGGAACACTGAAGCTTTCTTT. The variable domain in full, with the rest retrieved from reference TRBV5-1 and TRBJ1-1, is KAGVTQTPRYLIKTRGQQVTLSCSPISGHRSVSWYQQTPGQGLQFLFEYFSETQRNKGNFPGRFSGRQFSNSRSEMNVSTLELGDSALYLCASKRTRNTEAFFGQGTRLTVV.

This clone was observed a handful of times. V is TRBV19 and J is TRBJ2-1; D not resolved. The CDR3 runs 12 residues. V lost 5 bases, J lost 9 bases, and 11 bases lay in between. The germline gives CDR1 LNHDA, CDR2 SQIVND (reference sequence). In DNA, the CDR3 is TGTGCCAGTAGTCCCATAGCCGGTGAGCAGTTCTTC. Translated: CASSPIAGEQFF.

The chain couples TRBV4-1 to TRBJ1-5, with 8 positions matching TRBD1. CDR1 and CDR2 (germline): MGHRA, YSYEKL. The CDR3 contains 15 residues. After removal of 4 bases from V and 6 bases from J, the junction contained 8 bases not matched to a gene. The CDR3 here is CASSLTDRAAQPQHF. CDR3 DNA: TGCGCCAGCAGCCTAACGGACAGGGCGGCTCAGCCCCAGCATTTT.

The J gene is TRBJ1-2, the V gene TRBV10-3; perhaps TRBD1 as D (5 bases). Trimming cost V 7 bases and J 5 bases, with 14 bases left between them. The CDR3 runs 13 residues. CDR1 is ENHRY and CDR2 is SYGVKD in the germline V gene. The CDR3, as DNA: TGTGCCATCACTAGGGACGGGAATTATGGCTACACCTTC. Translating gives CAITRDGNYGYTF.

The rearrangement links TRBV19 to TRBJ2-5; TRBD2 aligns across 8 bases. J was trimmed by 2 bases and V by 5 bases; bases with no gene match: 7. Germline V gene sequence: CDR1 LNHDA, CDR2 SQIVND (reference sequence). The length of the CDR3 is 15 residues. As DNA, the CDR3 is TGTGCCAGTAGTTTTAGCGGGGCCCCACAAGAGACCCAGTACTTC. Protein product: CASSFSGAPQETQYF.

This clone was seen a handful of times. The chain uses TRBV19 and TRBJ1-1; D is unresolved. This CDR3 spans 15 amino acids. Per germline, CDR1 LNHDA and CDR2 SQIVND (reference sequence). V lost 4 bases and J 0 bases, leaving 12 bases between the germline ends. The DNA for the CDR3 is TGTGCCAGTAGTACCCTAGAAACCATGAACACTGAAGCTTTCTTT. It codes for CASSTLETMNTEAFF.

This clone was recorded a few times. The V call is TRBV30, the J call TRBJ1-2; D ambiguous. The germline V gene has CDR1 GTSNPN and CDR2 SVGIG (reference sequence). CDR3 size: 15 residues. Trimming took 3 bases from V and 1 from J, leaving 15 bases between them. The CDR3 loop is CAWRSLPGVNYGYTF. Here the CDR3 DNA reads TGTGCCTGGAGATCCCTCCCTGGGGTTAACTATGGCTACACCTTC. Full variable domain (outside the CDR3, taken from reference TRBV30 and TRBJ1-2): SQTIHQWPATLVQPVGSPLSLECTVEGTSNPNLYWYRQAAGRGLQLLFYSVGIGQISSEVPQNLSASRPQDRQFILSSKKLLLSDSGFYLCAWRSLPGVNYGYTFGSGTRLTVV.